Presented here are 3 T cell receptor beta chains from one specimen sequenced in a study of shared clonotypes between healthy human individuals. The assay was immunoSEQ multiplex PCR, and TCRdb's table has in-frame clones only and misses some. The sample consists of 900,000 to 1,200,000 clones, approximately 78% of them appearing once. The source material was memory CD4+ T cells from PBMCs. Regarding subset: CD45RA-negative fraction. These TCRs come from a man aged 18 to 30 in good health. Some clones in this sample may be carry-over from other donors' samples.

The chain combines TRBV7-8 with TRBJ1-2; D not certain. Germline values: CDR1 SGHVS, CDR2 FQNEAQ. CDR3 length: 13 amino acids. V shed 5 bases and J shed 6 bases, with 13 bases lying between them. CDR3 amino acids: CASSLLQIDGYTF. The CDR3 coding sequence is TGTGCCAGCAGCCTCCTTCAGATCGATGGCTACACCTTC.

About this clone: A read error is likely here: a far larger clone is one base away. The chain links TRBV28 to TRBJ1-1, with TRBD1 matching 7 bases. The CDR3 contains 12 residues. The germline CDR1 and CDR2 sequences are MDHEN and SYDVKM. CDR3 DNA: TGTGCCAGCACTTTATGGGGACAGGAAGCTTTCTTT. As protein: CASTLWGQEAFF.

The table lists this clone with many counts. This chain connects TRBV9 to TRBJ2-7; perhaps TRBD1 as D (6 bases). Germline assignment: CDR1 SGDLS and CDR2 YYNGEE. V lost 4 bases and J lost 1, with 24 bases in between. This CDR3 has 18 residues. CDR3 protein: CASSKLPQTGQRSYEQYF. CDR3 nucleotides: TGTGCCAGCAGCAAACTACCCCAAACCGGACAGCGGTCCTACGAGCAGTACTTC. The full variable domain, its missing parts supplied by reference TRBV9 and TRBJ2-7, is DSGVTQTPKHLITATGQRVTLRCSPRSGDLSVYWYQQSLDQGLQFLIQYYNGEERAKGNILERFSAQQFPDLHSELNLSSLELGDSALYFCASSKLPQTGQRSYEQYFGPGTRLTVT.